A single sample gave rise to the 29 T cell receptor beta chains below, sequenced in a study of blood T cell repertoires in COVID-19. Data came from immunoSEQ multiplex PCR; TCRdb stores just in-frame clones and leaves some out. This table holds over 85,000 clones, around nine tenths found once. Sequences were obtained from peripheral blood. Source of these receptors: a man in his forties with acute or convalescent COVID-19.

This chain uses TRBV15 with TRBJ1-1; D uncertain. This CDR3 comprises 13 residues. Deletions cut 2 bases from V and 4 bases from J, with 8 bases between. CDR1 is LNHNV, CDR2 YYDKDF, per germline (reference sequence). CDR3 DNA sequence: TGTGCCACCAGCAGACTAGTTAGCACTGAAGCTTTCTTT. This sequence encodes CATSRLVSTEAFF.

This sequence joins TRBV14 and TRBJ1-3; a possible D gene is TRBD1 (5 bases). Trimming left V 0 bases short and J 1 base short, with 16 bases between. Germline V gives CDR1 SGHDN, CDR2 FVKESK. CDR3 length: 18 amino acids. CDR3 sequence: CASSQDLTGYGSGNTIYF. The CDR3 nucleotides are TGTGCCAGCAGCCAAGACCTTACAGGCTACGGGTCTGGAAACACCATATATTTT.

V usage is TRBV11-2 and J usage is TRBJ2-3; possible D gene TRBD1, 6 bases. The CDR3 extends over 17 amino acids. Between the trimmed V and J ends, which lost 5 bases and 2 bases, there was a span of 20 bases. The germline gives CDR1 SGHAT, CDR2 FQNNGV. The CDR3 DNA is TGTGCCAGCAGCACAAAACAGGGCCTACTCCACACAGATACGCAGTATTTT. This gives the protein CASSTKQGLLHTDTQYF.

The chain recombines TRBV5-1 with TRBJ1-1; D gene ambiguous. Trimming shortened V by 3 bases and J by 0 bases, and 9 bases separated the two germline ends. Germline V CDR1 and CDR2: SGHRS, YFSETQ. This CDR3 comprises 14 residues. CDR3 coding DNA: TGCGCCAGCAGCTCCCTCGGGGTGAACACTGAAGCTTTCTTT. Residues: CASSSLGVNTEAFF.

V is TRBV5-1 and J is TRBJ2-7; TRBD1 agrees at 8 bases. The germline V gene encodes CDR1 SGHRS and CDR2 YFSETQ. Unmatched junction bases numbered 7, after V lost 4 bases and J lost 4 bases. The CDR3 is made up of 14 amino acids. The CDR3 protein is CASSRTGFGYEQYF. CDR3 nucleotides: TGCGCCAGCAGCCGGACAGGGTTTGGATACGAGCAGTACTTC.

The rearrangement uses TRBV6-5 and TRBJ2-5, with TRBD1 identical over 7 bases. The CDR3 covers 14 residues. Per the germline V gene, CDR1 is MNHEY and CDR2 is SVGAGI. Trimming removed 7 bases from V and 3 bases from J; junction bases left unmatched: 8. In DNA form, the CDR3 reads TGTGCCAGCAATAAGGGGACAGCTAAAGAGACCCAGTACTTC. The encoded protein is CASNKGTAKETQYF.

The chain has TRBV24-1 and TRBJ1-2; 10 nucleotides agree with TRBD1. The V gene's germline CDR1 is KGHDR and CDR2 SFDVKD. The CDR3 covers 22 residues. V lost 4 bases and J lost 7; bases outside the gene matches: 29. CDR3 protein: CATSETTGGSLGSGVVALGYTF. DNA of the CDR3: TGTGCCACCAGTGAAACGACAGGGGGCTCGCTGGGTTCCGGGGTGGTGGCTCTTGGCTACACCTTC.

The CDR3 DNA sequence: TGTGCCAGCAGCCCGCAATGGCGGGAAGGGAAGCAGTTCTTC. It is translated as CASSPQWREGKQFF. The V and J genes are TRBV7-9 and TRBJ2-1; D possibly corresponds to TRBD2 (6 bases). Trimming removed 5 bases at V and 11 bases at J, with 19 bases between. The CDR3 is made up of 14 amino acids. The germline gives CDR1 SEHNR, CDR2 FQNEAQ (reference sequence).

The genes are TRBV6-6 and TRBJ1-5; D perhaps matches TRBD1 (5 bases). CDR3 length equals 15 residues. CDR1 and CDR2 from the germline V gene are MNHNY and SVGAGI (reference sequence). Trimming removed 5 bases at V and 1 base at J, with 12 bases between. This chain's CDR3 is CASSPGGTSNQPQHF. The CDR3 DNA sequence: TGTGCCAGCAGTCCCGGGGGTACGAGCAATCAGCCCCAGCATTTT.

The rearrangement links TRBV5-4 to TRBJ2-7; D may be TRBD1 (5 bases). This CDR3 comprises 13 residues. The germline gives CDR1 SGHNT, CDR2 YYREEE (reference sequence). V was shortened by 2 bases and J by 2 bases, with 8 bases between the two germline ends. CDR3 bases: TGTGCCAGCAGCTTCCAGGGAACCTACGAGCAGTACTTC. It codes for CASSFQGTYEQYF.

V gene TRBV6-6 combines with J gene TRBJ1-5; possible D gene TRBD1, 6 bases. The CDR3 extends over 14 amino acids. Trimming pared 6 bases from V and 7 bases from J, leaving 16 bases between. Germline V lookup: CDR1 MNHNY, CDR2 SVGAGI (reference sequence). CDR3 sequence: CASSQRGSGQPQHF. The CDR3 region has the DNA TGTGCCAGCAGCCAAAGGGGGTCTGGCCAGCCCCAGCATTTT.

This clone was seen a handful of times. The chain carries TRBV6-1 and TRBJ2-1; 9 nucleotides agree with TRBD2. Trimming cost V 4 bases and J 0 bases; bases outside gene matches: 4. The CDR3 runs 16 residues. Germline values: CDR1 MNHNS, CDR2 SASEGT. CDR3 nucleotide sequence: TGTGCCAGCAGTGGGTCTAGCGGGGTCTCCTACAATGAGCAGTTCTTC. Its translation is CASSGSSGVSYNEQFF.

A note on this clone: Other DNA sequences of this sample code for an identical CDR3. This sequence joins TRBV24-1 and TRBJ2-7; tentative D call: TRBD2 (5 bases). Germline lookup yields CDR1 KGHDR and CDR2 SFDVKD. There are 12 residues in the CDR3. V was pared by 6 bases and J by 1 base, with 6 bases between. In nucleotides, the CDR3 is TGTGCCACCAGTCGGGATTCCTACGAGCAGTACTTC. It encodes CATSRDSYEQYF.

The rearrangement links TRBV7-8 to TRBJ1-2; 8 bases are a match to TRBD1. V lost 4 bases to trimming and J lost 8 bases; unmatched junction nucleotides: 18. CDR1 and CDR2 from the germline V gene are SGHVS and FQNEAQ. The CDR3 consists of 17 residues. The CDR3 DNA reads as TGTGCCAGCAGCTCCCTCCTCAGGGCACAGGGGGGTTGGGGCTACACCTTC. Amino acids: CASSSLLRAQGGWGYTF.

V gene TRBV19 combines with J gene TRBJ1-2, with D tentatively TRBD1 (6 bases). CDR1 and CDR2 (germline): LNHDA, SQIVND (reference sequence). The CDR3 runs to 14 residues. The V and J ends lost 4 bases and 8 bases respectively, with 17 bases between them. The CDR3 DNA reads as TGTGCCAGTAGTACGGACAGACAAGGTGGCGGCTACACCTTC. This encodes CASSTDRQGGGYTF.

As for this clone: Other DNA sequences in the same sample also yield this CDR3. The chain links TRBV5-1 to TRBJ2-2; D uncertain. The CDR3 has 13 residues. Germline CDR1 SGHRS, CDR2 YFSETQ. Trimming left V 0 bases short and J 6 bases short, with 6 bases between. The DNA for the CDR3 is TGCGCCAGCAGCTTGGACGGAGCCGGGGAGCTGTTTTTT. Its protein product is CASSLDGAGELFF. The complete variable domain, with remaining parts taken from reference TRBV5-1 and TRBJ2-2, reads KAGVTQTPRYLIKTRGQQVTLSCSPISGHRSVSWYQQTPGQGLQFLFEYFSETQRNKGNFPGRFSGRQFSNSRSEMNVSTLELGDSALYLCASSLDGAGELFFGEGSRLTVL.

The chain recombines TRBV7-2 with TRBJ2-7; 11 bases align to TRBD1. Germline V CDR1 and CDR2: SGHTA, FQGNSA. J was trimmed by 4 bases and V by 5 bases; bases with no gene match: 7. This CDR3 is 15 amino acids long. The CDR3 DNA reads TGTGCCAGCAGCCTGGGACAGGGGGTCTCATACGAGCAGTACTTC. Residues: CASSLGQGVSYEQYF.

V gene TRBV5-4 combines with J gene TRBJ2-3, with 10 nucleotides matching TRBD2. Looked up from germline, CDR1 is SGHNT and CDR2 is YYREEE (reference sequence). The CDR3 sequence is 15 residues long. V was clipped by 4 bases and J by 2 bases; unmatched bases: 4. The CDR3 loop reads CASSLSGRATDTQYF. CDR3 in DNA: TGTGCCAGCAGCCTAAGCGGGAGGGCCACAGATACGCAGTATTTT. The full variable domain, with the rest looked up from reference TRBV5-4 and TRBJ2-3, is ETGVTQSPTHLIKTRGQQVTLRCSSQSGHNTVSWYQQALGQGPQFIFQYYREEENGRGNFPPRFSGLQFPNYSSELNVNALELDDSALYLCASSLSGRATDTQYFGPGTRLTVL.

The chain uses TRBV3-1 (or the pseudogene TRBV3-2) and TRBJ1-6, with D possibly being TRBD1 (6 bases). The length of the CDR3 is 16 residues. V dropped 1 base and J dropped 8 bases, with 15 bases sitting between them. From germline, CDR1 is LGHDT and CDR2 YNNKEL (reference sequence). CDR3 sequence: CASSQAQGSGDSPLHF. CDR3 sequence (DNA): TGTGCCAGCAGCCAAGCCCAGGGGTCAGGGGATTCACCCCTCCACTTT.

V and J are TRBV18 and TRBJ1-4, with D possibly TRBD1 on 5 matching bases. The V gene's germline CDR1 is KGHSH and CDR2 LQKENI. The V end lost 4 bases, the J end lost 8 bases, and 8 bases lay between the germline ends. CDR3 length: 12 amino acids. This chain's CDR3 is CASSQQVEKLFF. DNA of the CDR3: TGTGCCAGCTCACAACAGGTCGAAAAACTGTTTTTT.

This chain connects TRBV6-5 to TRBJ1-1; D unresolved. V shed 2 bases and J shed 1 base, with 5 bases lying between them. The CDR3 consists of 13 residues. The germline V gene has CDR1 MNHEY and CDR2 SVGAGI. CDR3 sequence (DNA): TGTGCCAGCAGTTACGTGGCGAACACTGAAGCTTTCTTT. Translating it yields CASSYVANTEAFF.

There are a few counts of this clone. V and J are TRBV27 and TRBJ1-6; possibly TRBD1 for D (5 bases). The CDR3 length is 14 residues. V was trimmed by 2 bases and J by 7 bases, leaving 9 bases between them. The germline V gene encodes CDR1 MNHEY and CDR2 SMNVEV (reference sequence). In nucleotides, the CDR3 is TGTGCCAGCAGTTTACCAGGGAAGAATTCACCCCTCCACTTT. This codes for CASSLPGKNSPLHF.

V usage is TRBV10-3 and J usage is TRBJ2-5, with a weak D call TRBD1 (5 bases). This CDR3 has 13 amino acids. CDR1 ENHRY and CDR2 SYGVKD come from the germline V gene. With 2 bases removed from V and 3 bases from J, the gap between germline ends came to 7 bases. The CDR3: CAISEVREETQYF. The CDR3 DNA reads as TGTGCCATCAGTGAGGTCAGGGAAGAGACCCAGTACTTC.

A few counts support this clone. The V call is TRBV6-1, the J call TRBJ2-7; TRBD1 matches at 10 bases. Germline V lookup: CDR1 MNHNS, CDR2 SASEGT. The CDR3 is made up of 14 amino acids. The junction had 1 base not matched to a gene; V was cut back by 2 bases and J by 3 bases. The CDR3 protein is CASSERTGGYEQYF. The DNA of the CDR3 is TGTGCCAGCAGTGAAAGGACAGGGGGCTACGAGCAGTACTTC.

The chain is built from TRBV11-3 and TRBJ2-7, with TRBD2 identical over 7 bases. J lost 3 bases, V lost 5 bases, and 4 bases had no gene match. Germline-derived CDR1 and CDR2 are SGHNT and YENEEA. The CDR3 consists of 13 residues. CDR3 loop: CASSRDYDYEQYF. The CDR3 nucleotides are TGTGCCAGCAGCCGGGACTACGACTACGAGCAGTACTTC.

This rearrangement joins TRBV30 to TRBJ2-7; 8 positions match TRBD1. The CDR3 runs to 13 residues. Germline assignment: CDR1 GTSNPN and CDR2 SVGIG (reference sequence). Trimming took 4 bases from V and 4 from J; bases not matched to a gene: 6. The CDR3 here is CAWNAGGFYEQYF. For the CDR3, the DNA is TGTGCCTGGAATGCAGGGGGCTTTTACGAGCAGTACTTC.

The CDR3 DNA is TGTGCCAGCAGTCTTGGGACAGCCGGGCTCGACACCATATATTTT. Protein: CASSLGTAGLDTIYF. V usage is TRBV6-6 and J usage is TRBJ1-3; 7 nucleotides match TRBD1. Trimming cost V 5 bases and J 8 bases; bases outside gene matches: 12. CDR1 MNHNY and CDR2 SVGAGI come from the germline V gene (reference sequence). This CDR3 has 15 amino acids.

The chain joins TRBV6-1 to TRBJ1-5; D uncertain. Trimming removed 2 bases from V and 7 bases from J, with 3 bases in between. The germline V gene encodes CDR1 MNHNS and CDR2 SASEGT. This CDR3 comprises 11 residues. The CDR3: CASSELQPQHF. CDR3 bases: TGTGCCAGCAGTGAATTACAGCCCCAGCATTTT.

The CDR3 coding sequence is TGTGCCACCAGCAGAGAAGGCAGGGTCGACTACGAGCAGTACTTC. It encodes CATSREGRVDYEQYF. This chain connects TRBV15 to TRBJ2-7; the D gene is possibly TRBD1 (5 bases). The CDR3 length is 15 residues. V was cut by 0 bases and J by 3 bases, with 12 bases left in between. The germline CDR1 and CDR2 sequences are LNHNV and YYDKDF (reference sequence).